These T cell receptor beta chains were read from a single sample in a study of CD8+CD57+ T cells in acquired aplastic anemia. TCRdb re-derived calls from the reads in MiXCR, one entry per CDR3 protein. The table has 200,000 to 250,000 distinct CDR3 sequences, approximately 51% seen once. The sequenced sample consisted of sorted CD4+, CD8+, or CD8+CD57+ T cells (not recorded which) from PBMCs. The receptors originated from a human donor with aplastic anemia. Each CDR3 is given without its conserved first and last residue. A D gene is named only where the DNA matches it firmly.

>TRBV7-2|TRBJ1-1|.
ASSSFPNTEAL
>TRBV7-9|TRBJ1-3|TRBD1
AGTGGTGTNTIY
>TRBV5-1|TRBJ2-5|TRBD2
ASSPGGTEETQY
>TRBV9|TRBJ1-2|TRBD1
ASSVTGGLNYGYT
>TRBV9|TRBJ2-1|.
ASSVEGAGGEQF
>TRBV20-1|TRBJ2-7|TRBD2
SARGGASYEQY
>TRBV20-1|TRBJ2-2|.
SARWGIGELF
>TRBV7-2|TRBJ1-5|TRBD1
ASRCQRTGVYQH
>TRBV19|TRBJ2-3|.
ASTPGPGNTQY
>TRBV6-6|TRBJ2-7|TRBD2
ASRPPSGGYEQY
>TRBV19|TRBJ2-7|.
ASSIRGSGGCYNEQY
>TRBV10-2|TRBJ1-2|.
ASSDSKGSGNGYT
>TRBV2|TRBJ1-3|.
ASKKKGGEGNTIY
>TRBV12-3/TRBV12-4|TRBJ1-3|.
ASSWQGLGNTIY
>TRBV15|TRBJ2-5|TRBD1
ATSRGQGETQY
>TRBV6-5|TRBJ1-1|TRBD1
ASSSTGGTEAF
>TRBV15|TRBJ2-5|.
ATSIESRAETQY
>TRBV10-3|TRBJ2-7|TRBD1
AVSGRDRVSGEQY
>TRBV29-1|TRBJ2-5|.
SALFNLGETQY
>TRBV14|TRBJ2-7|TRBD1
ASSRGQGVEQY
>TRBV7-2|TRBJ1-1|.
ASSPQTGGGGGGAF
>TRBV5-1|TRBJ1-4|TRBD1
ASSQYGTAANEKLF
>TRBV9|TRBJ1-4|.
ASSVGPSGGKLF
>TRBV19|TRBJ2-7|TRBD2
ASSSRAGEEQY
>TRBV7-6|TRBJ1-2|TRBD1
ASSLATGGRDGYT
>TRBV20-1|TRBJ1-6|.
SARGNSYNSPLH